Presented here are 2 T cell receptor beta chains from one specimen sequenced in a study of blood T cell repertoires in COVID-19. The table came from immunoSEQ multiplex PCR; TCRdb's copy has only in-frame clones and leaves some out. The sample carries approximately 170,000 clones, around 72% recorded once. The source material was peripheral blood. Receptors were obtained from a woman of 80 years or more with acute or convalescent COVID-19.

The chain is built from TRBV6-5 and TRBJ1-1; D is undetermined. Germline-derived CDR1 and CDR2 are MNHEY and SVGAGI. The V gene lost 7 bases and the J gene lost 1 base, with 13 bases spanning the gap. The CDR3 extends over 14 amino acids. CDR3 nucleotides: TGTGCCAGCACCCCTCGGAACAGGAACACTGAAGCTTTCTTT. This codes for CASTPRNRNTEAFF.

This chain's CDR3 is CASGLRQGNTEAFF. The DNA for the CDR3 is TGTGCCAGCGGCCTAAGACAGGGGAACACTGAAGCTTTCTTT. The genes are TRBV2 and TRBJ1-1; 7 positions agree with TRBD1. Per the germline V gene, CDR1 is SNHLY and CDR2 is FYNNEI. Unmatched junction bases numbered 7, after V lost 8 bases and J lost 1 base. The CDR3 runs to 14 residues. Looking up the rest from reference TRBV2 and TRBJ1-1 gives the full variable domain: EPEVTQTPSHQVTQMGQEVILRCVPISNHLYFYWYRQILGQKVEFLVSFYNNEISEKSEIFDDQFSVERPDGSNFTLKIRSTKLEDSAMYFCASGLRQGNTEAFFGQGTRLTVV.